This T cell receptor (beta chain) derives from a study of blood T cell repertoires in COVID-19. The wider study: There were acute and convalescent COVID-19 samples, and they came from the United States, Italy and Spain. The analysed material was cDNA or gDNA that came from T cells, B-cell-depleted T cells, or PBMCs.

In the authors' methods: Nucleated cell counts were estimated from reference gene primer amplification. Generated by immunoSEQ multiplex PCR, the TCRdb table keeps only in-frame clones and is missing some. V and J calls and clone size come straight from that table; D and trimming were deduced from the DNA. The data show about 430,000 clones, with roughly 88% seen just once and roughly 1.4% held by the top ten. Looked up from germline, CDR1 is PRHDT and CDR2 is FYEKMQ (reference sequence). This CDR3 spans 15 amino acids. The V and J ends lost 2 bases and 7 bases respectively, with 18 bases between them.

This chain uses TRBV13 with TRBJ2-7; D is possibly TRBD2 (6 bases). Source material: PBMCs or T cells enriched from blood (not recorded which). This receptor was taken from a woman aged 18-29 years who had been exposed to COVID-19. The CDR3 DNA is TGTGCCAGCAGCTTAATCTCGGCGGCGGGGTATGAGCAGTACTTC. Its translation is CASSLISAAGYEQYF.